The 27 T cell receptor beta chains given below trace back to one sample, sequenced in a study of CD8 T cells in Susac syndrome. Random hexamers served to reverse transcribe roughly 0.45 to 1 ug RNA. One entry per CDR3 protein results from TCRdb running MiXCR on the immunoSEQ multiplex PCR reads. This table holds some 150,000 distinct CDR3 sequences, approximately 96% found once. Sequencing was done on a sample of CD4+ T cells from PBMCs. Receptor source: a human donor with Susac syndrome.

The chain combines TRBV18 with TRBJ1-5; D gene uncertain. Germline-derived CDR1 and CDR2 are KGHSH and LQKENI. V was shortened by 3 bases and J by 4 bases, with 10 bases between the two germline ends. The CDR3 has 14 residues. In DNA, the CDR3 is TGTGCCAGCTCACCGCGAGACGAAAATCAGCCCCAGCATTTT. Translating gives CASSPRDENQPQHF.

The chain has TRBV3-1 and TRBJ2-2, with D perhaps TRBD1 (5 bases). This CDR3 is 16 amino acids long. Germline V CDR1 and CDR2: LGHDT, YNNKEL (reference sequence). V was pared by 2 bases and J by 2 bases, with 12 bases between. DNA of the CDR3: TGTGCCAGCAGCCAATTGACAGCCTTAAACACCGGGGAGCTGTTTTTT. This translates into CASSQLTALNTGELFF.

The CDR3 loop is CATPARGNQPQHF. Written as DNA, the CDR3 is TGTGCCACCCCCGCCAGAGGCAATCAGCCCCAGCATTTT. V is TRBV24-1 and J is TRBJ1-5; unclear D gene. Germline V gene data show CDR1 as KGHDR and CDR2 as SFDVKD. V lost 9 bases to trimming and J lost 2 bases, with 10 bases between them. The CDR3 is 13 residues long.

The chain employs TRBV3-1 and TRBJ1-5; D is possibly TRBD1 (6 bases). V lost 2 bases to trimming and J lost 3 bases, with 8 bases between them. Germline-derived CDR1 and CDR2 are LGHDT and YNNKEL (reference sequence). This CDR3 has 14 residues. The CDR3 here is CASSQSGANQPQHF. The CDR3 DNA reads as TGTGCCAGCAGCCAATCGGGGGCCAATCAGCCCCAGCATTTT.

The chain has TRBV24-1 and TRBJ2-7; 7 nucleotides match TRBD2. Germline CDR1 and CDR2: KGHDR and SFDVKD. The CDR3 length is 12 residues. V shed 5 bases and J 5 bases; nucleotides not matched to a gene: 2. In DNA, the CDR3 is TGTGCCACCAGTGCGGGGGGTGACGAGCAGTACTTC. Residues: CATSAGGDEQYF.

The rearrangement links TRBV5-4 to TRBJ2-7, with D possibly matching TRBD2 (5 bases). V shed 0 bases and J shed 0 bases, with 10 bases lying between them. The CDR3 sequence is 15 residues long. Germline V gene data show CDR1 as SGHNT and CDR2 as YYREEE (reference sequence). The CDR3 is CASSLGTSSSYEQYF. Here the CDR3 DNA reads TGTGCCAGCAGCTTGGGGACTTCCAGCTCCTACGAGCAGTACTTC.

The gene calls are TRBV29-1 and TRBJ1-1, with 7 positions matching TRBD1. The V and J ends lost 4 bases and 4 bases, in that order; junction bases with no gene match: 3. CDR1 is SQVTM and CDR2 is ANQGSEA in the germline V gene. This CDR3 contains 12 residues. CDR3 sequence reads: CSVGDRATEAFF. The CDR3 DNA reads TGCAGCGTTGGCGACAGGGCCACTGAAGCTTTCTTT.

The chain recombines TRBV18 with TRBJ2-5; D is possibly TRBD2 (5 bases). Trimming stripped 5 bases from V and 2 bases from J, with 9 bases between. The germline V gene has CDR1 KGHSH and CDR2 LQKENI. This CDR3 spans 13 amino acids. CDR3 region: CASSSGLQETQYF. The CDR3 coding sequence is TGTGCCAGCTCATCCGGACTTCAAGAGACCCAGTACTTC.

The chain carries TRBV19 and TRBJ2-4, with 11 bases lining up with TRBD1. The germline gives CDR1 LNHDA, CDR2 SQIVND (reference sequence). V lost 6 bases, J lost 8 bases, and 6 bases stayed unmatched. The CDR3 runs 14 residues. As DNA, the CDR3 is TGTGCCAGTAGCAGTCGGGACAGGGGGTACATTCAGTACTTC. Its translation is CASSSRDRGYIQYF.

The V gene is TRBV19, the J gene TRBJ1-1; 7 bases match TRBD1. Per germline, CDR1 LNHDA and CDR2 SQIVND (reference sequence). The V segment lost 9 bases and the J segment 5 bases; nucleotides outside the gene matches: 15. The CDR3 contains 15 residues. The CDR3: CASLTGQARRTEAFF. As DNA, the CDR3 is TGTGCCAGCCTTACCGGACAGGCCCGACGGACTGAAGCTTTCTTT.

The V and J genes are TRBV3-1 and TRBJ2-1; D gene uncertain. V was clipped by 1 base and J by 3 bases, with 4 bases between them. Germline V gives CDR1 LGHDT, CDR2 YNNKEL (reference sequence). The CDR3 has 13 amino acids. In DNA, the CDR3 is TGTGCCAGCAGCCAAGGCAACTACAATGAGCAGTTCTTC. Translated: CASSQGNYNEQFF.

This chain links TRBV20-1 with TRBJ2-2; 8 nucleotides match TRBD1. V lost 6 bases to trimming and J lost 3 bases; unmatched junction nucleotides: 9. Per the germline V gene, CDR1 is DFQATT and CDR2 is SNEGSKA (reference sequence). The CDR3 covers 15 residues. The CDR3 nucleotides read TGCAGTGCAACGCCAGGGGGCCTGGACACCGGGGAGCTGTTTTTT. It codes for CSATPGGLDTGELFF.

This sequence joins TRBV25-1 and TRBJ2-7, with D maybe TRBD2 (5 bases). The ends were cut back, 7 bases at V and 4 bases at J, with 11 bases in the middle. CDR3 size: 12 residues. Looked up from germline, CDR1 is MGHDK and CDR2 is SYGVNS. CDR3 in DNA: TGTGCCAGCACCAAAGGACTTTACGAGCAGTACTTC. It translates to CASTKGLYEQYF.

The CDR3: CASSEWGSYNEQFF. Written as DNA, the CDR3 is TGTGCCAGCTCCGAATGGGGCTCCTACAATGAGCAGTTCTTC. The gene calls are TRBV6-4 and TRBJ2-1; D gene unclear. Looked up from germline, CDR1 is MRHNA and CDR2 is SNTAGT. V dropped 8 bases and J dropped 0 bases, with 11 bases sitting between them. There are 14 residues in the CDR3.

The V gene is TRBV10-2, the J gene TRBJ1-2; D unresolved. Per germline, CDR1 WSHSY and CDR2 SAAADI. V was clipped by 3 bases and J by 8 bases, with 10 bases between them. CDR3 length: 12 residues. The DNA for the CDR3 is TGCGCCAGCAGTGAAGGCCCGTGGGGCTACACCTTC. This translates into CASSEGPWGYTF.

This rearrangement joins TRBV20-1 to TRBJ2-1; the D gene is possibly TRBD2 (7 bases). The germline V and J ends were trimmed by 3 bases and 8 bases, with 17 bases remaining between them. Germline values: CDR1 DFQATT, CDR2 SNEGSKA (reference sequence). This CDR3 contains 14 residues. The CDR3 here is CSASGGRGFDEQFF. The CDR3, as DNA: TGCAGTGCTAGTGGTGGGAGGGGGTTCGATGAGCAGTTCTTC.

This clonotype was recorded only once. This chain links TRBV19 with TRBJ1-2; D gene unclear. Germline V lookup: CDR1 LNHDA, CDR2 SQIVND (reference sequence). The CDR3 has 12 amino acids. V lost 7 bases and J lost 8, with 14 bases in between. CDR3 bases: TGTGCCAGTACCCCGCAGACGGGAGGCTACACCTTC. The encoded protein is CASTPQTGGYTF.

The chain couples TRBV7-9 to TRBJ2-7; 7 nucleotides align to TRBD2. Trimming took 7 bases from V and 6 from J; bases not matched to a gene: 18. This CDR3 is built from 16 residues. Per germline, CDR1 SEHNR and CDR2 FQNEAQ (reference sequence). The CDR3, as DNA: TGTGCCAGCACCCATGTCATTGGGGGAGGGGAGGGCGAGCAGTACTTC. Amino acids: CASTHVIGGGEGEQYF. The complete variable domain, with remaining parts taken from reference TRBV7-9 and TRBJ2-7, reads DTGVSQNPRHKITKRGQNVTFRCDPISEHNRLYWYRQTLGQGPEFLTYFQNEAQLEKSRLLSDRFSAERPKGSFSTLEIQRTEQGDSAMYLCASTHVIGGGEGEQYFGPGTRLTVT.

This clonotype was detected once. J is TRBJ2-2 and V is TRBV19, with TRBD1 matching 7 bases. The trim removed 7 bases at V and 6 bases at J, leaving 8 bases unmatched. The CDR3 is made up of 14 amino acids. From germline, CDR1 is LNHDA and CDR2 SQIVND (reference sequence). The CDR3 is CASIRDSRSGELFF. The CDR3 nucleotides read TGTGCCAGTATTCGGGACAGTCGCTCCGGGGAGCTGTTTTTT.

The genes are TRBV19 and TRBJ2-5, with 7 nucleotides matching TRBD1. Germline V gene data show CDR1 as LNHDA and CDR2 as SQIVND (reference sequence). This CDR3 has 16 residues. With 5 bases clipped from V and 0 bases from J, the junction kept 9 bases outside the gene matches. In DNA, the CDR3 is TGTGCCAGTAGTCTCCGACAGGGCAAATACCAAGAGACCCAGTACTTC. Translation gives CASSLRQGKYQETQYF. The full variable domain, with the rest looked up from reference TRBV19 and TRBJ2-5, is DGGITQSPKYLFRKEGQNVTLSCEQNLNHDAMYWYRQDPGQGLRLIYYSQIVNDFQKGDIAEGYSVSREKKESFPLTVTSAQKNPTAFYLCASSLRQGKYQETQYFGPGTRLLVL.

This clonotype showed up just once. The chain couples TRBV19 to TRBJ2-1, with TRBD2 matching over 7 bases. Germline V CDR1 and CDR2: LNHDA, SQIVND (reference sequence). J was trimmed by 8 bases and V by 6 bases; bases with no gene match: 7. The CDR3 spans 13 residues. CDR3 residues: CASRDGGLHEQFF. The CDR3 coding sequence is TGTGCCAGTAGGGACGGGGGGTTACATGAGCAGTTCTTC.

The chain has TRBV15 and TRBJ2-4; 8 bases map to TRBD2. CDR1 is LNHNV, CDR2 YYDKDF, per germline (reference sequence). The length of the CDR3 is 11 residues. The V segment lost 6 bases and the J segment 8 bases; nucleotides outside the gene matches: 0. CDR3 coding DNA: TGTGCCACCAGGCGGGGGGACATTCAGTACTTC. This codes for CATRRGDIQYF.

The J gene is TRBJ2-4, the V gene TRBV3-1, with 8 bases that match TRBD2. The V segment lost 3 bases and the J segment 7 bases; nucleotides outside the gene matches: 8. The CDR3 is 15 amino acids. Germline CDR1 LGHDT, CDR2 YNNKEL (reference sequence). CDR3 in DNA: TGTGCCAGCAGCCAGGCTGGACTAGCCGGCAACATTCAGTACTTC. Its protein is CASSQAGLAGNIQYF.

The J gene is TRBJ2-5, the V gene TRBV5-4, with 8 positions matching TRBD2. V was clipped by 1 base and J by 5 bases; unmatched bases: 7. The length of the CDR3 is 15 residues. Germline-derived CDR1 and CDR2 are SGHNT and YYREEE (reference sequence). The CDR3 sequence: CASSLPSGGSETQYF. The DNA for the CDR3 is TGTGCCAGCAGCTTGCCGTCGGGGGGGTCTGAGACCCAGTACTTC.

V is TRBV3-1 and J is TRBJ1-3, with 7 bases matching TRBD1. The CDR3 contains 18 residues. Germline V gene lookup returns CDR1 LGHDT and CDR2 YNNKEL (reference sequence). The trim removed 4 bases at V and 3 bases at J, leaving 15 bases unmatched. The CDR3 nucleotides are TGTGCCAGCAGCCGACACCCCCCAGGGGGTGGGGGTGGAAACACCATATATTTT. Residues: CASSRHPPGGGGGNTIYF.

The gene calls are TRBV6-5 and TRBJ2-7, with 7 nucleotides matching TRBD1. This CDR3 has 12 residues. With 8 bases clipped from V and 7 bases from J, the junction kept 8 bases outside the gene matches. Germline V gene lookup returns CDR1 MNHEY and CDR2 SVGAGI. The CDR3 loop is CASGTASLEQYF. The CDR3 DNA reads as TGTGCCAGCGGGACAGCGTCGTTGGAGCAGTACTTC.

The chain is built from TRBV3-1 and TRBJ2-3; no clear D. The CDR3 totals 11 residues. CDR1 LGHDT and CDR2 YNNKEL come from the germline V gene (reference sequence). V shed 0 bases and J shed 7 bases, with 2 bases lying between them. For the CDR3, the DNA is TGTGCCAGCAGCCAAGAACATACGCAGTATTTT. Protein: CASSQEHTQYF.